A selection of T cell receptor beta chains follows, all from one sample in a study of graft-versus-host responses after intestinal transplantation. Using immunoSEQ multiplex PCR, the repertoire was profiled, and TCRdb retains in-frame clones only, with some absent. The sample has fewer than 30,000 clones, around 96% seen once; the top ten hold approximately 0.82%. The material sequenced was PBMCs, taken approximately 30 days after intestinal transplant. The receptors here all came from a human patient who received an intestinal transplant, so some T cells may come from the graft donor. CDR3s include the opening cysteine and the closing phenylalanine or tryptophan. The D gene is left open where the match is weak. Part of the rows lack a size; the others show once, few, many or a class for expanded clones.

d_gene	abundance	v_gene	j_gene	CDR3nt	CDR3aa
TRBD1	NA	TRBV7-6	TRBJ2-3	TGTGCCAGCAGCTTAGAGGGGACAGGGGGCGACGATACGCAGTATTTT	CASSLEGTGGDDTQYF
TRBD1	NA	TRBV7-8	TRBJ1-2	TGTGCCAGCAGCTTAGGCCCAACAGGGGGCGGCTACACCTTC	CASSLGPTGGGYTF
NA	NA	TRBV28	TRBJ1-4	TGTGCCAGCAGTTTATACAATAATGAAAAACTGTTTTTT	CASSLYNNEKLFF
NA	NA	TRBV5-6	TRBJ2-1	TGTGCCAGCAGCTTGGTAAACGGCCTTGAATCCTACAATGAGCAGTTCTTC	CASSLVNGLESYNEQFF
NA	NA	TRBV21-1	TRBJ1-2	TGTGCCAGCAGCGAGGGACAGGGGTGGCACTATGGCTACACCTTC	CASSEGQGWHYGYTF
NA	NA	TRBV19	TRBJ1-1	TGTGCCAGTAGTCCCCGGACCCTGCTCACTGAAGCTTTCTTT	CASSPRTLLTEAFF
NA	NA	TRBV5-5	TRBJ1-2	TGTGCCAGCAGCTTGGGGACAGTGAATAACTATGGCTACACCTTC	CASSLGTVNNYGYTF
NA	NA	TRBV7-8	TRBJ2-1	TGTGCCAGCGACGACAGAGGGGGGGCTGTCAATGAGCAGTTCTTC	CASDDRGGAVNEQFF
NA	NA	TRBV30	TRBJ1-3	TGTGCCTGGAGTATCAGCTCTGGAAACACCATATATTTT	CAWSISSGNTIYF
TRBD2	NA	TRBV4-2	TRBJ2-7	TGTGCCAGCAGCCAAGATCGGGGGGAGTACTACGAGCAGTACTTC	CASSQDRGEYYEQYF
NA	NA	TRBV6-1	TRBJ2-1	TGTGCCAGCACCATATGGGAGGCCACCTACAATGAGCAGTTCTTC	CASTIWEATYNEQFF
NA	once	TRBV4-3	TRBJ2-7	TGCGCCAGCAGCCAAGAAGGCTGGGGGTACGAGCAGTACTTC	CASSQEGWGYEQYF
NA	NA	TRBV5-8	TRBJ2-1	TGTGCCAGCAGCTTTCGAGGTGAGGATGAGCAGTTCTTC	CASSFRGEDEQFF
NA	NA	TRBV30	TRBJ1-4	TGTGCCTGGAGAGGGTACCGGGACATAGAAAAACTGTTTTTT	CAWRGYRDIEKLFF
NA	once	TRBV28	TRBJ2-7	TGTGCCAGCAGTTTAAGGGACAACTACGAGCAGTACTTC	CASSLRDNYEQYF
TRBD1	NA	TRBV28	TRBJ1-6	TGTGCCAGCAGGACCGGGACAGATAATTCACCCCTCCACTTT	CASRTGTDNSPLHF
NA	NA	TRBV11-2	TRBJ2-5	TGTGCCAGCAGCCTCCTCCGGTTACAGGCGGGGACCCAGTACTTC	CASSLLRLQAGTQYF
NA	NA	TRBV28	TRBJ1-5	TGTGCCAGCAGTAGCCGGGGCAACCCTAGCAATCAGCCCCAGCATTTT	CASSSRGNPSNQPQHF
TRBD1	NA	TRBV5-8	TRBJ2-7	TGCGCCAGCAGCGCGGGACAGGGGGACTACGAGCAGTACTTC	CASSAGQGDYEQYF
NA	NA	TRBV11-2	TRBJ2-5	TGTGCCAGCAGCCCGTCTCATGGGGGTCAAGAGACCCAGTACTTC	CASSPSHGGQETQYF
NA	NA	TRBV7-3	TRBJ2-2	TGTGCCAGCAGCTTAGGGGGCGGTCTGTCCCGGGAGCTGTTTTTT	CASSLGGGLSRELFF
NA	NA	TRBV7-9	TRBJ2-7	TGTGCCAGCAGCCACCCTTGGACTGCGCCCTACGAGCAGTACTTC	CASSHPWTAPYEQYF
TRBD2	NA	TRBV7-2	TRBJ2-7	TGTGCCAGCAGCGTCGACAGGCGGGGGGGATTCGAGCAGTACTTC	CASSVDRRGGFEQYF
NA	NA	TRBV6-6	TRBJ1-2	TGTGCCAGCAGTTACTCGGACAGCTGGAACTATGGCTACACCTTC	CASSYSDSWNYGYTF
TRBD2	NA	TRBV2	TRBJ2-1	TGTGCCAGCACCCTGTCCCTAGCGGCCCAGGGTGAGCAGTTCTTC	CASTLSLAAQGEQFF
TRBD2	NA	TRBV12-5	TRBJ2-1	TGTGCTAGTGGTCCCGGACTAGCGGGGTTGAGCTCCTACAATGAGCAGTTCTTC	CASGPGLAGLSSYNEQFF
NA	NA	TRBV5-1	TRBJ2-1	TGCGCCAGCACCGCAAAGGACAGCTCCTACAATGAGCAGTTCTTC	CASTAKDSSYNEQFF
NA	NA	TRBV5-8	TRBJ1-1	TGTGCCAGCAGCTTGGCGGGGGGGAACACTGAAGCTTTCTTT	CASSLAGGNTEAFF
NA	once	TRBV6-6	TRBJ1-6	TGTGCCAGCACCCTTAATTCACCCCTCCACTTT	CASTLNSPLHF
NA	NA	TRBV9	TRBJ2-7	TGTGCCAGCAGCGTAGTGGGGGCTGGGGAGCAGTACTTC	CASSVVGAGEQYF
TRBD1	NA	TRBV7-9	TRBJ2-7	TGTGCCAGCAGCTTTAGCAGGGGGCTTACCTACGAGCAGTACTTC	CASSFSRGLTYEQYF
TRBD1	NA	TRBV6-1	TRBJ2-1	TGTGCCAGCAGGTTGACAGGGGGGAGGAATGAGCAGTTCTTC	CASRLTGGRNEQFF
NA	NA	TRBV23-1	TRBJ1-2	TGCGCCAGCAGTCACGGACACCGACGTAACTATGGCTACACCTTC	CASSHGHRRNYGYTF
TRBD2	NA	TRBV28	TRBJ2-7	TGTGCCAGCAGCCCCGCCTCGGCGGGAGATTGGTACGAGCAGTGCTTC	CASSPASAGDWYEQCF
TRBD2	NA	TRBV25-1	TRBJ2-7	TGTGCCAGCAGCGGGACTAGTGGGAGTTGGGAATACGAGCAGTACTTC	CASSGTSGSWEYEQYF
NA	NA	TRBV5-1	TRBJ2-1	TGCGCCAGCAGCTTGGAACAGGAGTACAATGAGCAGTTCTTC	CASSLEQEYNEQFF
NA	NA	TRBV14	TRBJ1-1	TGTGCCAGCAGCCACCTTACTGAAGCTTTCTTT	CASSHLTEAFF
NA	NA	TRBV9	TRBJ1-2	TGTGCCAGCAGCGTTTTAACAGGGTCGGGGAGCTACACCTTC	CASSVLTGSGSYTF
TRBD1	NA	TRBV30	TRBJ2-1	TGTGCCTGGGACGTAGTACAGGGGTCCTACAATGAGCAGTTCTTC	CAWDVVQGSYNEQFF
NA	NA	TRBV7-2	TRBJ1-1	TGTGCCAGCAGCTTAGTCGAGGGGATGAACACTGAAGCTTTCTTT	CASSLVEGMNTEAFF
NA	once	TRBV14	TRBJ1-4	TGTGCCAGCAGCCAAGATTGGGACCGAAGTAATGAAAAACTGTTTTTT	CASSQDWDRSNEKLFF
NA	NA	TRBV7-9	TRBJ1-1	TGTGCCAGCAGTTCGGGGGTAGAAGCTTTCTTT	CASSSGVEAFF
TRBD2	NA	TRBV27	TRBJ2-3	TGTGCCAGCAGTACCAGACTAGCGGGGGTCACAGATACGCAGTATTTT	CASSTRLAGVTDTQYF